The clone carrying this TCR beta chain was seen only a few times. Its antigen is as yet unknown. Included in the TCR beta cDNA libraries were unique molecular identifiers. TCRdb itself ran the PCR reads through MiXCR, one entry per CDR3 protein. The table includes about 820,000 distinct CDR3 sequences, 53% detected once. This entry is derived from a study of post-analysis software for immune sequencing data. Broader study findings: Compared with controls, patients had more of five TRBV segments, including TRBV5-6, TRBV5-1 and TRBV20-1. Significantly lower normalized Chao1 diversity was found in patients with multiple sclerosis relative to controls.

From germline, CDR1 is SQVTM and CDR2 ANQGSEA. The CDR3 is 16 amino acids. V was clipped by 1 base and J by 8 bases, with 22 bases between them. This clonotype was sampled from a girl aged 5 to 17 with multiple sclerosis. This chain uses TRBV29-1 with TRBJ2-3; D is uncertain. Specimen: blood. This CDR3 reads CSVEGESGRTRGTQYF. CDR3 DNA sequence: TGCAGCGTTGAAGGAGAATCAGGACGGACCAGAGGTACGCAGTATTTT.